At least ten counts were recorded for the clone carrying this T cell receptor beta chain. The data originate from a study of T cells after yellow fever vaccination. It was through 5'RACE template switching that TCR cDNA was made, with a universal primer site and UMIs added. Via MiXCR, TCRdb re-called the 5' RACE reads, giving one row per CDR3 protein. Counted here are more than 200,000 distinct CDR3 sequences, approximately 3.6% occurring once; the ten biggest clones make up over 15%. The sample was PBMCs, taken 15 days after the yellow fever booster vaccination. The sequence came from a man younger than 30 who received the YFV17D yellow fever vaccine.

The CDR3 coding sequence is TGTGCCATCAGTGAGTCGATTTGGGGGAAGAGCAATCAGCCCCAGCATTTT. The encoded protein is CAISESIWGKSNQPQHF. This chain links TRBV10-3 with TRBJ1-5; TRBD1 is a possible D gene (5 bases). In germline, CDR1 is ENHRY, CDR2 SYGVKD. The V end was cut by 0 bases, the J end by 1 base, with 13 bases between. This CDR3 has 17 amino acids.